This T cell receptor (beta chain) originates from a study of blood T cell repertoires in COVID-19. Enrolment of Seattle patients took place during active infection, and they were followed longitudinally. The assay was immunoSEQ multiplex PCR, and TCRdb's table has in-frame clones only and misses some. The data contain about 320,000 clones, more than 70% of them singletons. This TCR was recovered from a woman under 40 with COVID-19, enrolled during active disease. The specimen sequenced was peripheral blood.

As DNA, the CDR3 is TGTGCCAGCAGCGTTGACAGGGTGTACATTCAGTACTTC. Amino acids: CASSVDRVYIQYF. The chain joins TRBV11-2 to TRBJ2-4; 7 bases map to TRBD1. CDR1 and CDR2 (germline): SGHAT, FQNNGV. The CDR3 runs 13 residues. Trimming at V came to 5 bases and at J to 8 bases, leaving 6 bases not matched to a gene. Complete variable domain (other parts from reference TRBV11-2 and TRBJ2-4): EAGVAQSPRYKIIEKRQSVAFWCNPISGHATLYWYQQILGQGPKLLIQFQNNGVVDDSQLPKDRFSAERLKGVDSTLKIQPAKLEDSAVYLCASSVDRVYIQYFGAGTRLSVL.